This T cell receptor (beta chain) was observed in a study of blood T cell repertoires in COVID-19 (dated by TCRdb to 2018 to 2021). In the study overall: The collaborator samples originated in the United States, Italy and Spain and spanned the acute and convalescent phases of COVID-19. The repertoires were released in a freely available public database meant as a resource for research on the immune response to SARS-CoV-2. Where available, HLA class I and class II types were obtained from metadata supplied by the sample provider rather than from assay-based typing. Samples were obtained from the ongoing ImmuneRACE study (first 160 participants) and from 1,254 subjects provided by 6 global collaborators. The prospective study material was composed of cDNA or gDNA derived from T cells, B-cell-depleted T cells, or PBMCs. Nearly every sample came with metadata listing a de-identified subject ID, COVID-19 status, age in years and sex. The dataset comprised deeply sampled blood TCRbeta repertoires from subjects exposed to, actively infected with, or recovered from COVID-19. Paper-wide results and their limitations: Clinical and demographic metadata were provided uncurated, with the amount varying by source and participant.

TCRbeta CDR3 regions were amplified from genomic DNA by means of the immunoSEQ Assay, a bias-controlled multiplex PCR. Per the authors' processing: Nucleated cell counts per sample were estimated from amplification of reference gene primers within the assay. Sequence reads were collapsed and filtered to measure the absolute abundance of every unique TCRbeta CDR3 rearrangement. For each sample, productive Simpson clonality was calculated by taking the square root of Simpson's diversity index across productive rearrangements. This is the immuneACCESS table as TCRdb keeps it, with only in-frame sequences that have V and J called. A part of the clones is gone; compared with another copy, unresolved V genes explain less than half, and the rest is unexplained. The V and J calls and the clone size are those of that table, but D and trimming were determined from the DNA. A total of about 230,000 clones appear in this sample, around 80% of them only once. The top ten clonotypes cover around 25% of the sample.

V was cut back by 6 bases and J by 0 bases, leaving a gap of 9 bases between them. Including cysteine and phenylalanine, the CDR3 has 14 amino acids. Only CDR3 DNA is held: 42 bases, read in frame from base 1. The germline V gene gives CDR1 as MNHEY and CDR2 as SVGAGI. Each collaborating institution followed its own protocols to collect whole blood in K2EDTA tubes. For TCRbeta analysis, collaborators shipped samples in one of three forms: frozen whole blood, isolated PBMCs, or DNA extracted from either of those sample types. Details on this clone: The antigen it recognizes is unknown. Nothing much larger sits one base from this clone, and base qualities are not available.

The sample taken for sequencing was peripheral blood. The source of this sequence is a man aged 40-55 years with acute or convalescent COVID-19. The sequence links TRBV6-5 to TRBJ1-5; the D gene is perhaps TRBD1, from 5 matching bases. The CDR3 here reads CASRTGYSNQPQHF. The sequenced DNA: TGTGCCAGCAGAACAGGTTATAGCAATCAGCCCCAGCATTTT.